This T cell receptor (beta chain) originates from a study of control samples from healthy donors and cancer patients. Produced via immunoSEQ multiplex PCR; TCRdb's table is partial and in-frame only. The sample consists of about 120,000 clones, approximately 92% of them appearing once. The origin of this receptor is a man aged 80 or over with head and neck cancer. The sample taken for sequencing was PBMCs.

The CDR3 DNA reads as TGCGCCAGCAGTCAATCGGGGGCTACAGTGCAACTACCAGAGACCCAGTACTTC. Residues: CASSQSGATVQLPETQYF. This chain joins TRBV23-1 and TRBJ2-5; maybe TRBD1 (6 bases). TRBV23-1 counts as an open reading frame of uncertain function. This CDR3 comprises 18 residues. Trimming cost V 0 bases and J 4 bases, with 21 bases left between them.